The TCR beta chain under discussion was sequenced for a study of T cell repertoires in cytomegalovirus infection. V was cut by 7 bases and J by 5 bases, with 8 bases left in between. The germline CDR1 and CDR2 sequences are MGHRA and YSYEKL. CDR3 length: 11 amino acids. This clonotype was observed a few times. Its antigen is undetermined. Each CDR3 protein is one row after TCRdb ran MiXCR on the reads. The data hold some 920,000 distinct CDR3 sequences, with less than 35% observed a single time. This sample comprised cultured CD8+ T cells from PBMCs, obtained from culture after CMV antigen stimulation. The chain carries TRBV4-1 and TRBJ2-5; D remains unclear. This TCR was sampled from a human donor in good health (CMV status not recorded). Some clones in this sample may be carry-over from other donors' samples. The CDR3: CASTRRETQYF. The CDR3 nucleotides read TGCGCCAGCACCAGAAGGGAGACCCAGTACTTC.